The rows below give T cell receptor beta chains drawn from one sample of a study of blood T cell repertoires in COVID-19. The table came from immunoSEQ multiplex PCR; TCRdb's copy has only in-frame clones and leaves some out. The sample carries some 250,000 clones, 70% to 90% recorded once. Material: PBMCs or T cells enriched from blood (not recorded which). These receptor sequences come from a man younger than 30 who had recovered from COVID-19. Each CDR3 is given with its conserved first and last residue. The order of the fields is D gene, J gene, V gene, clone size, CDR3 protein, CDR3 DNA. The D gene is left open where the match is weak. Clone size, where shown, is once, few, many, or a class for clones that have expanded.

TRBD1	TRBJ1-2	TRBV19	NA	CASSNGQGADGYTF	TGTGCCAGTAGCAACGGACAGGGGGCAGATGGCTACACCTTC
TRBD2	TRBJ2-7	TRBV28	many	CASSSGTTYEQYF	TGTGCCAGCAGTTCCGGGACTACCTACGAGCAGTACTTC
NA	TRBJ2-5	TRBV19	NA	CASSRTRGETQYF	TGTGCCAGTAGCCGCACTAGAGGAGAGACCCAGTACTTC
NA	TRBJ1-1	TRBV10-3	NA	CAISEAGSREAFF	TGTGCCATCAGTGAAGCCGGGTCAAGGGAAGCTTTCTTT
NA	TRBJ2-5	TRBV5-6	NA	CASSPQGGAAETQYF	TGTGCCAGCAGCCCTCAAGGGGGGGCCGCTGAGACCCAGTACTTC
TRBD2	TRBJ2-3	TRBV11-2	NA	CASSLGLAGDTQYF	TGTGCCAGCAGCTTAGGCCTAGCGGGAGATACGCAGTATTTT
TRBD1	TRBJ2-1	TRBV5-1	NA	CASNAGGSYNEQFF	TGCGCCAGCAACGCAGGGGGCTCCTACAATGAGCAGTTCTTC
TRBD2	TRBJ2-1	TRBV7-9	once	CASSVPGLAGGHNEQFF	TGTGCCAGCAGCGTCCCGGGACTAGCGGGAGGCCACAATGAGCAGTTCTTC
TRBD1	TRBJ1-1	TRBV4-1	once	CASSRPGQGNTEAFF	TGCGCCAGCAGCCGCCCCGGACAGGGAAACACTGAAGCTTTCTTT
NA	TRBJ1-4	TRBV2	NA	CASSDKTQWGGKLFF	TGTGCCAGCAGTGACAAGACCCAGTGGGGGGGAAAACTGTTTTTT
NA	TRBJ1-3	TRBV6-5	few	CASSLTLAGNTIYF	TGTGCCAGCAGCCTGACATTGGCTGGAAACACCATATATTTT
TRBD1	TRBJ2-2	TRBV11-3	NA	CASRDRGPGSVTGELFF	TGTGCCAGCAGGGACAGGGGGCCGGGCAGCGTAACCGGGGAGCTGTTTTTT
NA	TRBJ1-2	TRBV2	NA	CASTINYGYTF	TGTGCCAGCACCATTAACTATGGCTACACCTTC
NA	TRBJ2-7	TRBV27	NA	CASSPGYHSYEQYF	TGTGCCAGCAGCCCCGGGTACCACTCCTACGAGCAGTACTTC
NA	TRBJ1-3	TRBV11-2	NA	CASSLDYSGNTIYF	TGTGCCAGCAGCTTAGATTACTCTGGAAACACCATATATTTT